The 19 T cell receptor beta chains in this list originate from one sample, sequenced in a study of T-cell memory formation after mild COVID-19. A single record per CDR3 protein comes from TCRdb applying MiXCR to the 5' RACE reads. The sample contains around 260,000 distinct CDR3 sequences, under 20% of which appear only once. Material for sequencing was PBMCs or a T cell subset sorted from them (not recorded which). The receptors stem from a young man who had mild COVID-19 (a few samples of this study predate the infection). Cell type and time point are not known.

The chain couples TRBV29-1 to TRBJ2-1, with a weak D call TRBD2 (6 bases). The CDR3 covers 12 residues. Trimming stripped 7 bases from V and 0 bases from J, with 7 bases between. CDR1 and CDR2 (germline): SQVTM, ANQGSEA. CDR3 sequence: CSAGVSYNEQFF. In nucleotides, the CDR3 is TGCAGCGCGGGAGTCTCCTACAATGAGCAGTTCTTC.

The table lists this clonotype with a count of one. The chain recombines TRBV7-6 with TRBJ2-5; 12 nucleotides agree with TRBD2. V dropped 5 bases and J dropped 5; count of bases not matched to a gene: 9. Per the germline V gene, CDR1 is SGHVS and CDR2 is FNYEAQ. The CDR3 spans 16 residues. CDR3 sequence reads: CASSPELAGGPETQYF. CDR3 in DNA: TGTGCCAGCAGCCCCGAACTAGCGGGGGGCCCGGAGACCCAGTACTTC.

The CDR3 reads CASSPKPRTGGDYGYTF. The CDR3 DNA sequence: TGTGCCAGCAGCCCAAAGCCCAGGACAGGGGGCGACTATGGCTACACCTTC. V and J are TRBV7-8 and TRBJ1-2; TRBD1 agrees at 11 bases. Germline lookup yields CDR1 SGHVS and CDR2 FQNEAQ. This CDR3 contains 17 residues. After removal of 5 bases from V and 3 bases from J, the junction contained 11 bases not matched to a gene.

This clonotype has a handful of counts. The rearrangement uses TRBV7-2 and TRBJ1-1; 7 bases agree with TRBD1. Germline loops: CDR1 SGHTA, CDR2 FQGNSA. V shed 4 bases and J 6 bases; nucleotides not matched to a gene: 5. The CDR3 extends over 13 amino acids. The CDR3 coding sequence is TGTGCCAGCAGCTGGCGACAGGGCGCTGAAGCTTTCTTT. Encoded protein: CASSWRQGAEAFF.

The CDR3 reads CAIKSSGGSPDTQYF. As DNA, the CDR3 is TGTGCCATCAAATCTAGCGGGGGGTCCCCAGATACGCAGTATTTT. The chain uses TRBV10-3 and TRBJ2-3; 11 positions agree with TRBD2. After removal of 7 bases from V and 4 bases from J, the junction contained 7 bases not matched to a gene. From germline, CDR1 is ENHRY and CDR2 SYGVKD. This CDR3 comprises 15 residues.

At least ten counts were recorded for this clonotype. This chain joins TRBV4-2 and TRBJ2-5; D ambiguous. Germline CDR1 reads LGHNA; CDR2 reads YNFKEQ. V was shortened by 2 bases and J by 5 bases, with 15 bases between the two germline ends. The CDR3 totals 15 residues. CDR3 residues: CASSQYPLATETQYF. CDR3 DNA: TGTGCCAGCAGCCAATACCCGTTAGCCACGGAGACCCAGTACTTC.

This clonotype occurred a few times. V is TRBV5-1 and J is TRBJ1-2, with a weak D call TRBD1 (6 bases). V was clipped by 0 bases and J by 4 bases, with 13 bases between them. The CDR3 totals 15 residues. The germline V gene encodes CDR1 SGHRS and CDR2 YFSETQ. The CDR3 is CASSLGTGGGYGYTF. As DNA, the CDR3 is TGCGCCAGCAGCTTGGGCACGGGGGGCGGCTATGGCTACACCTTC.

This rearrangement joins TRBV7-2 to TRBJ2-4; 7 bases map to TRBD2. The V segment lost 3 bases and the J segment 8 bases; nucleotides outside the gene matches: 7. This CDR3 contains 14 residues. Germline CDR1 is SGHTA and CDR2 is FQGNSA. CDR3 sequence reads: CASSFAGVGDIQYF. The CDR3 coding sequence is TGTGCCAGCAGCTTTGCGGGGGTTGGGGACATTCAGTACTTC. The full variable domain, completed using reference TRBV7-2 and TRBJ2-4, is GAGVSQSPSNKVTEKGKDVELRCDPISGHTALYWYRQSLGQGLEFLIYFQGNSAPDKSGLPSDRFSAERTGGSVSTLTIQRTQQEDSAVYLCASSFAGVGDIQYFGAGTRLSVL.

The chain carries TRBV12-3 or TRBV12-4 and TRBJ2-1; D may be TRBD1 (6 bases). The CDR3 runs to 12 residues. Trimming left V 7 bases short and J 7 bases short, with 11 bases between. The CDR3 sequence: CASTPGTNEQFF. The CDR3 region has the DNA TGTGCCAGCACCCCGGGGACAAATGAGCAGTTCTTC.

The J gene is TRBJ1-5, the V gene TRBV25-1, with 7 bases aligning to TRBD1. Germline CDR1 reads MGHDK; CDR2 reads SYGVNS. V lost 10 bases, J lost 7 bases, and 10 bases stayed unmatched. This CDR3 comprises 13 residues. CDR3 loop: CATAQGVGQPQHF. The CDR3 DNA follows: TGTGCCACAGCTCAGGGGGTAGGGCAGCCCCAGCATTTT.

This clonotype was detected only a few times. This chain links TRBV29-1 with TRBJ1-4, with 7 bases identical to TRBD1. Trimming removed 6 bases from V and 5 bases from J; junction bases left unmatched: 6. CDR1 and CDR2 (germline): SQVTM, ANQGSEA. CDR3 length equals 13 residues. In DNA, the CDR3 is TGCAGCGTCGAGGGACAGCTGAATGAAAAACTGTTTTTT. Its translation: CSVEGQLNEKLFF.

V is TRBV10-3 and J is TRBJ2-3; 7 bases fit TRBD1. The J segment lost 1 base and the V segment lost 2 bases, leaving 3 bases of the junction unmatched. The CDR3 is made up of 15 amino acids. CDR1 and CDR2 (germline): ENHRY, SYGVKD. In DNA form, the CDR3 reads TGTGCCATCAGTGAGAGGGGGACAGGCACAGATACGCAGTATTTT. Residues: CAISERGTGTDTQYF.

In this sample, this clonotype turned up many times. The junction departs from the called germline gene at one end, perhaps through a read error. The CDR3 is CASSRRDMNTEAFF. The CDR3 bases are TGTGCCAGCAGCAGGAGGGACATGAACACTGAAGCTTTCTTT. The chain couples TRBV5-1 to TRBJ1-1; TRBD1 might be the D (6 bases). The CDR3 has 14 residues. Germline CDR1 SGHRS, CDR2 YFSETQ.

The J gene is TRBJ2-1, the V gene TRBV21-1; the D segment call TRBD1 is taken from the table without a DNA check. TRBV21-1 is a listed pseudogene. The CDR3 contains 15 residues. The CDR3 region is CASSGRDRGTNEQFF. Written as DNA, the CDR3 is TGTGCCAGCAGCGGCCGGGACAGGGGAACCAATGAGCAGTTCTTC.

This chain's CDR3 is CASRLASGAGETQYF. The CDR3 bases are TGTGCCAGCAGACTAGCCTCAGGGGCGGGGGAGACCCAGTACTTC. This chain uses TRBV6-1 with TRBJ2-5; perhaps D is TRBD1 or TRBD2 (6 bases each). Deletions cut 6 bases from V and 5 bases from J, with 19 bases between. The CDR3 runs to 15 residues. CDR1 is MNHNS and CDR2 is SASEGT in the germline V gene.

This clonotype was seen more than once but under ten times. Written as DNA, the CDR3 is TGTGCCAGCATCCCGGACAGGGGAAACAATGAGCAGTTCTTC. Protein: CASIPDRGNNEQFF. The chain joins TRBV6-5 to TRBJ2-1, with 9 positions matching TRBD1. V lost 7 bases and J lost 5; bases outside the gene matches: 6. The length of the CDR3 is 14 residues. Germline CDR1 reads MNHEY; CDR2 reads SVGAGI.

This chain links TRBV6-5 with TRBJ1-1, with 7 bases lining up with TRBD1. CDR1 and CDR2 (germline): MNHEY, SVGAGI. J was trimmed by 9 bases and V by 5 bases; bases with no gene match: 12. CDR3 length: 14 residues. CDR3 amino acids: CASSELTGTVKAFF. Here the CDR3 DNA reads TGTGCCAGCAGTGAACTGACAGGGACAGTAAAAGCTTTCTTT.

The table lists this clonotype with a few counts. This chain joins TRBV7-9 and TRBJ1-1; tentatively, D is TRBD1 (5 bases). Looked up from germline, CDR1 is SEHNR and CDR2 is FQNEAQ (reference sequence). The CDR3 extends over 16 amino acids. Trimming pared 1 base from V and 0 bases from J, leaving 12 bases between. The CDR3 loop reads CASSLVGKGLNTEAFF. CDR3 nucleotide sequence: TGTGCCAGCAGCTTAGTGGGGAAGGGACTGAACACTGAAGCTTTCTTT.

This clonotype was seen only a few times. The chain uses TRBV7-8 and TRBJ2-3, with TRBD1 identical over 12 bases. There are 18 residues in the CDR3. The V gene's germline CDR1 is SGHVS and CDR2 FQNEAQ. Trimming took 6 bases from V and 3 from J; bases not matched to a gene: 13. CDR3 nucleotides: TGTGCCAGCAGTAGGGACAGGGGGCGCGGTTCTTCGACAGATACGCAGTATTTT. It codes for CASSRDRGRGSSTDTQYF.